The next 8 T cell receptor beta chains were all read from a single sample in a study of T-cell memory formation after mild COVID-19. TCRdb independently ran MiXCR on the 5' RACE reads; one entry per CDR3 protein. The repertoire holds about 450,000 distinct CDR3 sequences, with around a quarter as singletons. Sequencing was carried out using PBMCs or a T cell subset sorted from them (not recorded which). All receptors come from an adult woman who had mild COVID-19 (a few samples of this study predate the infection). Cell type and time point are not known.

This clonotype showed up just a few times. The chain combines TRBV29-1 with TRBJ2-7, with D uncertain. CDR3 length: 12 residues. The germline V gene has CDR1 SQVTM and CDR2 ANQGSEA. V was cut by 1 base and J by 2 bases, with 6 bases left in between. The CDR3 DNA reads TGCAGCGTTGAAGGCACAACCTACGAGCAGTACTTC. It specifies CSVEGTTYEQYF.

This clonotype has just a few counts. The chain employs TRBV24-1 and TRBJ2-5; TRBD2 aligns across 9 bases. V shed 2 bases and J 4 bases; nucleotides not matched to a gene: 7. Germline CDR1 KGHDR, CDR2 SFDVKD. CDR3 length: 16 residues. Here the CDR3 reads CATSDSKLAGTETQYF. CDR3 sequence (DNA): TGTGCCACCAGTGATTCGAAACTAGCGGGCACAGAGACCCAGTACTTC.

This clonotype was recorded a few times. The V and J genes are TRBV7-9 and TRBJ2-7; possibly TRBD1 for D (6 bases). Trimming removed 1 base at V and 2 bases at J, with 12 bases between. Germline V gives CDR1 SEHNR, CDR2 FQNEAQ (reference sequence). This CDR3 is 15 amino acids long. CDR3 DNA sequence: TGTGCCAGCAGCTTAGGAGACAGGATAACCTACGAGCAGTACTTC. Amino acids: CASSLGDRITYEQYF.

The rearrangement uses TRBV20-1 and TRBJ1-1, with 11 bases lining up with TRBD1. CDR3 length: 16 amino acids. Trimming cost V 0 bases and J 5 bases; bases outside gene matches: 8. Germline assignment: CDR1 DFQATT and CDR2 SNEGSKA (reference sequence). The chain's CDR3 is CSARDLGQGAFTEAFF. In DNA form, the CDR3 reads TGCAGTGCTAGAGATCTAGGACAGGGGGCCTTTACTGAAGCTTTCTTT.

The chain joins TRBV19 to TRBJ2-7, with D hard to call. The V gene's germline CDR1 is LNHDA and CDR2 SQIVND (reference sequence). CDR3 length: 11 amino acids. Trimming cost V 6 bases and J 3 bases, with 6 bases left between them. The CDR3 region is CASSCYYEQYF. In DNA form, the CDR3 reads TGTGCCAGTAGCTGTTACTACGAGCAGTACTTC.

This clonotype has just one count. V gene TRBV3-1 combines with J gene TRBJ2-5, with 7 nucleotides matching TRBD1. With 4 bases clipped from V and 2 bases from J, the junction kept 7 bases outside the gene matches. This CDR3 comprises 15 residues. From germline, CDR1 is LGHDT and CDR2 YNNKEL (reference sequence). The CDR3 sequence is CASSRWTGPQETQYF. CDR3 coding DNA: TGTGCCAGCAGCCGGTGGACAGGCCCACAAGAGACCCAGTACTTC.

This chain links TRBV24-1 with TRBJ1-1; D is uncertain. Trimming removed 6 bases at V and 5 bases at J, with 12 bases between. Germline V gives CDR1 KGHDR, CDR2 SFDVKD. The CDR3 totals 13 residues. The CDR3 coding sequence is TGTGCCACCAGTAAACAAGGTGGAACTGAAGCTTTCTTT. Translating gives CATSKQGGTEAFF.

J is TRBJ2-1 and V is TRBV29-1, with D perhaps given as TRBD1 or TRBD2 (5 bases each). Trimming stripped 6 bases from V and 5 bases from J, with 23 bases between. The CDR3 loop spans 16 amino acids. CDR1 and CDR2 from the germline V gene are SQVTM and ANQGSEA. The chain's CDR3 is CSVRPPAGSINNEQFF. CDR3 DNA sequence: TGCAGCGTCCGACCCCCCGCAGGGAGCATAAACAATGAGCAGTTCTTC.